The 18 T cell receptor beta chains listed next were all sequenced from one sample in a study of T cells in localized non-small cell lung cancer. Sequenced by immunoSEQ multiplex PCR; TCRdb stores in-frame clones only, minus some. The sample has roughly 30,000 clones; around nine tenths are singletons. Sequenced here: peripheral blood, sampled before any cancer treatment. These receptors were obtained from a woman between 18 and 55 years old with stage I lung adenocarcinoma.

The chain employs TRBV7-2 and TRBJ1-5; D uncertain. From germline, CDR1 is SGHTA and CDR2 FQGNSA. CDR3 size: 16 residues. V lost 1 base and J lost 1, with 11 bases in between. This chain's CDR3 is CASSLGVGWSNQPQHF. CDR3 nucleotides: TGTGCCAGCAGCTTAGGGGTAGGGTGGAGCAATCAGCCCCAGCATTTT. Full variable domain (outside the CDR3, taken from reference TRBV7-2 and TRBJ1-5): GAGVSQSPSNKVTEKGKDVELRCDPISGHTALYWYRQSLGQGLEFLIYFQGNSAPDKSGLPSDRFSAERTGGSVSTLTIQRTQQEDSAVYLCASSLGVGWSNQPQHFGDGTRLSIL.

This chain uses TRBV7-9 with TRBJ1-1; the D is unclear. The CDR3 covers 12 residues. The germline gives CDR1 SEHNR, CDR2 FQNEAQ (reference sequence). Trimming took 5 bases from V and 11 from J, leaving 15 bases between them. CDR3 sequence (DNA): TGTGCCAGCAGCCCGGGTGGGGTTGGGGCTTTCTTT. This encodes CASSPGGVGAFF.

The table lists this clone with a few counts. This chain joins TRBV5-6 and TRBJ1-2; 7 bases match TRBD1. With 1 base clipped from V and 6 bases from J, the junction kept 6 bases outside the gene matches. Per germline, CDR1 SGHDT and CDR2 YYEEEE. This CDR3 region has 14 residues. CDR3 residues: CASSLNRGRDGYTF. The DNA for the CDR3 is TGTGCCAGCAGCTTGAACAGGGGCAGAGATGGCTACACCTTC.

The chain recombines TRBV29-1 with TRBJ1-2, with 9 bases that match TRBD1. Germline values: CDR1 SQVTM, CDR2 ANQGSEA. CDR3 length: 14 amino acids. V dropped 6 bases and J dropped 7; count of bases not matched to a gene: 12. The CDR3 region is CSVLPGTGRGGYTF. CDR3 in DNA: TGCAGCGTCCTCCCGGGGACAGGGCGCGGTGGCTACACCTTC.

This rearrangement joins TRBV7-9 to TRBJ2-1; 8 bases match TRBD2. The V gene end was trimmed by 5 bases and the J gene end by 2 bases; junction bases not matched to a gene: 8. Per germline, CDR1 SEHNR and CDR2 FQNEAQ (reference sequence). The CDR3 spans 16 residues. CDR3 protein: CASSHTGTSTYNEQFF. CDR3 DNA sequence: TGTGCCAGCAGCCATACCGGGACTAGTACCTACAATGAGCAGTTCTTC.

Comments on this clone: Other DNA sequences in this specimen translate into the identical CDR3. The gene calls are TRBV28 and TRBJ1-4, with D unresolved. CDR1 and CDR2 (germline): MDHEN, SYDVKM. Trimming removed 8 bases at V and 0 bases at J, with 7 bases between. The CDR3 has 13 residues. The CDR3 region is CASYGATNEKLFF. The CDR3 DNA follows: TGTGCCAGCTACGGAGCAACTAATGAAAAACTGTTTTTT.

The chain combines TRBV30 with TRBJ1-1, with D perhaps matching TRBD1 (5 bases). From germline, CDR1 is GTSNPN and CDR2 SVGIG (reference sequence). Trimming cost V 2 bases and J 0 bases, with 7 bases left between them. The CDR3 loop spans 13 amino acids. CDR3 in DNA: TGTGCCTGGAGTAGGGGCATGAACACTGAAGCTTTCTTT. Translation: CAWSRGMNTEAFF.

This chain uses TRBV5-1 with TRBJ2-5; D is unclear. The germline CDR1 and CDR2 sequences are SGHRS and YFSETQ. V lost 0 bases, J lost 3 bases, and 0 bases lay in between. This CDR3 has 11 amino acids. In DNA, the CDR3 is TGCGCCAGCAGCTTGGAAGAGACCCAGTACTTC. Its protein product is CASSLEETQYF.

The rearrangement links TRBV11-2 to TRBJ2-5, with D perhaps assigned TRBD1 or TRBD2 (5 bases each). V was trimmed by 6 bases and J by 5 bases, leaving 10 bases between them. Germline-derived CDR1 and CDR2 are SGHAT and FQNNGV. The CDR3 has 12 residues. The CDR3 loop is CASRGWGETQYF. CDR3 nucleotides: TGTGCCAGCAGAGGCTGGGGGGAGACCCAGTACTTC. Using reference TRBV11-2 and TRBJ2-5 for the parts outside the CDR3, the full variable domain is EAGVAQSPRYKIIEKRQSVAFWCNPISGHATLYWYQQILGQGPKLLIQFQNNGVVDDSQLPKDRFSAERLKGVDSTLKIQPAKLEDSAVYLCASRGWGETQYFGPGTRLLVL.

The chain recombines TRBV19 with TRBJ2-1; D may be TRBD1 (5 bases). Germline CDR1 is LNHDA and CDR2 is SQIVND (reference sequence). The CDR3 consists of 18 residues. V was clipped by 6 bases and J by 5 bases, with 26 bases between them. The CDR3 nucleotides are TGTGCCAGTAGCCTTTGGCTCAGGGCCGCCTCTCGGGACAATGAGCAGTTCTTC. This sequence encodes CASSLWLRAASRDNEQFF.

The gene calls are TRBV6-5 and TRBJ1-2; possible D gene TRBD1, 5 bases. The germline V gene has CDR1 MNHEY and CDR2 SVGAGI. This CDR3 is built from 15 residues. Trimming took 0 bases from V and 0 from J, leaving 8 bases between them. The CDR3 DNA sequence: TGTGCCAGCAGTTACTCGCAGGGAACTAACTATGGCTACACCTTC. Encoded protein: CASSYSQGTNYGYTF.

The chain links TRBV28 to TRBJ2-7; TRBD1 aligns across 8 bases. With 7 bases clipped from V and 0 bases from J, the junction kept 8 bases outside the gene matches. Looked up from germline, CDR1 is MDHEN and CDR2 is SYDVKM. This CDR3 region has 15 residues. The CDR3 bases are TGTGCCAGCATAAAACCAGGGGGCGACTCCTACGAGCAGTACTTC. Translated, it gives CASIKPGGDSYEQYF.

The chain recombines TRBV2 with TRBJ2-1; 7 bases are shared with TRBD1. Per germline, CDR1 SNHLY and CDR2 FYNNEI. The trim removed 6 bases at V and 12 bases at J, leaving 8 bases unmatched. This CDR3 spans 12 amino acids. CDR3 residues: CASSLQGSGQFF. The CDR3 DNA reads as TGTGCCAGCAGCTTACAGGGGAGCGGGCAGTTCTTC.

The chain joins TRBV18 to TRBJ1-2, with 9 bases that match TRBD1. CDR1 is KGHSH, CDR2 LQKENI, per germline. This CDR3 contains 15 residues. The ends lost 4 bases at V and 6 bases at J; junction bases unmatched: 9. CDR3 sequence: CASSLRGQGMDGYTF. The CDR3 DNA is TGTGCCAGCTCACTGAGGGGACAGGGAATGGATGGCTACACCTTC.

This clone came up once. V gene TRBV7-2 combines with J gene TRBJ1-2, with 8 bases that match TRBD1. With 4 bases clipped from V and 4 bases from J, the junction kept 5 bases outside the gene matches. Germline CDR1 SGHTA, CDR2 FQGNSA. There are 14 residues in the CDR3. The CDR3 DNA reads as TGTGCCAGCAGCTGGGGACAGGATTTCTATGGCTACACCTTC. It translates to CASSWGQDFYGYTF.

This clone was detected only once. The chain uses TRBV5-4 and TRBJ2-6, with 8 bases lining up with TRBD1. Germline lookup yields CDR1 SGHNT and CDR2 YYREEE (reference sequence). The CDR3 has 17 amino acids. The trim removed 3 bases at V and 2 bases at J, leaving 7 bases unmatched. The CDR3 nucleotides are TGTGCCAGCAGCTCCTCCCAGGGGGCGCCTGGGGCCAACGTCCTGACTTTC. Its protein product is CASSSSQGAPGANVLTF.

This clone has just a few counts. The V and J genes are TRBV30 and TRBJ1-1; D not certain. Per germline, CDR1 GTSNPN and CDR2 SVGIG (reference sequence). This CDR3 has 12 amino acids. The ends were cut back, 5 bases at V and 0 bases at J, with 7 bases in the middle. In DNA form, the CDR3 reads TGTGCCTGGCAGATCTTGAACACTGAAGCTTTCTTT. It yields the protein CAWQILNTEAFF.

This clone occurred once. The J gene is TRBJ2-2, the V gene TRBV7-9, with D unclear. CDR1 is SEHNR and CDR2 is FQNEAQ in the germline V gene (reference sequence). The CDR3 is made up of 14 amino acids. V was shortened by 5 bases and J by 5 bases, with 12 bases between the two germline ends. CDR3 loop: CASSVLPGTGELFF. CDR3 in DNA: TGTGCCAGCAGCGTCCTTCCTGGGACCGGGGAGCTGTTTTTT.